This TCR beta chain was observed in a study of immune characterization of retroperitoneal liposarcoma (dated by TCRdb to between 2018 and 2020). The germline V gene specifies LGHNT as CDR1 and FRNRAP as CDR2. Counted from cysteine to phenylalanine, this CDR3 has 13 amino acids. CDR3 DNA is the only sequence kept; it has 39 bases, read in frame from the first base. The V and J ends are trimmed by 9 bases and 0 bases, leaving 12 bases between them. This clonotype was found many times. Its binding antigen is unknown. The input lacks base qualities; no much larger clone sits a single base away. The library was built by means of PCR. Sequencer: NextSeq 500. TCRdb reprocessing: public reads trimmed at Q25 with fastp, clones called with MiXCR, in-frame beta chains kept. Rows with one shared CDR3 protein collapse into an entry with the most common genes and DNA. Present in this sample are around 11,000 distinct CDR3 sequences, 27% of which were seen just once. The biggest ten clones account for under 9.5% of the sample.

The clonotype was recovered from a male donor with retroperitoneal liposarcoma. Sequenced input: tumor tissue. The rearranged segments are TRBV12-5 and TRBJ2-7; no D gene call is confident. This receptor has the CDR3 CASALGSSYEQYF. The nucleotide sequence is TGTGCTAGCGCCCTAGGCAGCTCCTACGAGCAGTACTTC.